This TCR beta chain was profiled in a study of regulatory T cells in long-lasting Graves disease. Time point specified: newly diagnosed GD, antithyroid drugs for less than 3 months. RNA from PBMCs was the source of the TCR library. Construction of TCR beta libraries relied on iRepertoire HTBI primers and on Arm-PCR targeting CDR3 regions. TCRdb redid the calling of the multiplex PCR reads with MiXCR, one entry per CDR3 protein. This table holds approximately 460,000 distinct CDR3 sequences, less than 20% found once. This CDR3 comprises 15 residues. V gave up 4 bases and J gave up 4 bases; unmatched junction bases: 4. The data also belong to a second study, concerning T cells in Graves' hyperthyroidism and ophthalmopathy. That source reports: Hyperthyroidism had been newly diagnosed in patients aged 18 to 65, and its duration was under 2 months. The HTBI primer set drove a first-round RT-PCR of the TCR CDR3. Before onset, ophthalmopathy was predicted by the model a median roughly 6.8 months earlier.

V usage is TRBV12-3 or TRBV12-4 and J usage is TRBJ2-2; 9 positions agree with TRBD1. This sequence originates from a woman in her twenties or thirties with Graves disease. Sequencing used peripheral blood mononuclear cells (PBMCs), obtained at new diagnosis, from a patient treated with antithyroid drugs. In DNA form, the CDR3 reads TGTGCCAGCAGTTCGATACAGGGGGCCACCGGGGAGCTGTTTTTT. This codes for CASSSIQGATGELFF.